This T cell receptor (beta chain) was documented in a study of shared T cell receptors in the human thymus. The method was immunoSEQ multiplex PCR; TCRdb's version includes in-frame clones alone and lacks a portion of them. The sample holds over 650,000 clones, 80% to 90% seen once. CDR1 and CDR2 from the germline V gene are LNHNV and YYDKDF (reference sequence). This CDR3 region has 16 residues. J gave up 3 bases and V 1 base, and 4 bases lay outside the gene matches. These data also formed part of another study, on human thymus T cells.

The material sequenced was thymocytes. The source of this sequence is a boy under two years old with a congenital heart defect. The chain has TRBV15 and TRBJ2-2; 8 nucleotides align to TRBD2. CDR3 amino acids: CATSRGETSDTGELFF. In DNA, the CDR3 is TGTGCCACCAGCAGAGGAGAGACTAGCGACACCGGGGAGCTGTTTTTT.